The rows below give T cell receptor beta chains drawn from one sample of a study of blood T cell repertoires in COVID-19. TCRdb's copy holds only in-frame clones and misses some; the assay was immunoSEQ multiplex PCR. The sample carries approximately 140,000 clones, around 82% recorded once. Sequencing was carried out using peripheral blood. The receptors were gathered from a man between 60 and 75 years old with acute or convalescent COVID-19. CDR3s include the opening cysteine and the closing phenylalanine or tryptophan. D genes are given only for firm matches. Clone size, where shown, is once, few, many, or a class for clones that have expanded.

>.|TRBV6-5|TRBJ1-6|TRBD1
CASRTGSDSPLHF
TGTGCCAGCAGGACAGGGTCTGATTCACCCCTCCACTTT
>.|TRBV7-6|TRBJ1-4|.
CASSLDQGGINNEKLFF
TGTGCCAGCAGCTTAGACCAGGGAGGGATCAATAATGAAAAACTGTTTTTT
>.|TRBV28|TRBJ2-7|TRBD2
CASSVPSGGSYEQYF
TGTGCCAGCAGTGTACCCTCGGGGGGATCCTACGAGCAGTACTTC
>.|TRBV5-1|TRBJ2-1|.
CASSVAAGSYNEQFF
TGCGCCAGCAGCGTGGCGGCGGGGTCCTACAATGAGCAGTTCTTC
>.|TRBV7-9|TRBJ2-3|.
CASSLEGALTDTQYF
TGTGCCAGCAGCTTGGAGGGGGCTTTAACAGATACGCAGTATTTT
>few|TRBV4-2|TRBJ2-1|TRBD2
CASSQVSGLAGDREQFF
TGTGCCAGCAGCCAAGTATCGGGACTAGCGGGAGACCGAGAGCAGTTCTTC
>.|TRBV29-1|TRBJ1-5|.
CSVRGSINQPQHF
TGCAGCGTTAGAGGGTCTATTAATCAGCCCCAGCATTTT
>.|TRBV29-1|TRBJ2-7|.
CSVSVLSVQYF
TGCAGCGTTTCGGTCTTGTCGGTACAGTACTTC
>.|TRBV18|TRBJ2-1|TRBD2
CASSPNGGSSYNEQFF
TGTGCCAGCTCACCAAACGGGGGGAGCTCCTACAATGAGCAGTTCTTC
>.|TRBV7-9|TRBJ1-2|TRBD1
CASSLYRDSLGGYTF
TGTGCCAGCAGTTTATACCGGGACAGTCTCGGTGGCTACACCTTC
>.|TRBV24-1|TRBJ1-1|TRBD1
CATRNRGQNEAFF
TGTGCCACCAGGAACAGGGGGCAGAATGAAGCTTTCTTT
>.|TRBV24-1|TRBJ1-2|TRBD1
CATSDNRDRGGYGYTF
TGTGCCACCAGTGATAACCGGGACAGGGGTGGTTATGGCTACACCTTC
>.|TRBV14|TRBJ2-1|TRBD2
CASSQLAGAYNEQFF
TGTGCCAGCAGCCAATTAGCGGGAGCCTACAATGAGCAGTTCTTC
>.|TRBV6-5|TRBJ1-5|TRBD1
CASSRDSGNQPQHF
TGTGCCAGCAGTCGGGACAGCGGCAATCAGCCCCAGCATTTT
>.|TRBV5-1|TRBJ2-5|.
CASSLGQAIRETQYF
TGCGCCAGCAGCTTGGGACAGGCCATAAGGGAGACCCAGTACTTC
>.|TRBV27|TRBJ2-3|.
CASSSVVAADTQYF
TGTGCCAGCAGTTCGGTAGTAGCAGCAGATACGCAGTATTTT
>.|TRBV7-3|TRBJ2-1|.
CASSPEAGSYNEQFF
TGTGCCAGCAGCCCAGAGGCGGGCTCCTACAATGAGCAGTTCTTC
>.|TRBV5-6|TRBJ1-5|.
CASSQGLGNQPQHF
TGTGCCAGCAGTCAGGGGTTAGGGAATCAGCCCCAGCATTTT
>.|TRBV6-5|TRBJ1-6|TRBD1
CASSYYLGTGDSPLHF
TGTGCCAGCAGTTATTACCTCGGGACAGGGGATTCACCCCTCCACTTT
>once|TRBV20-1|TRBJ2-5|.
CSASQAGPETQYF
TGCAGTGCTAGTCAGGCAGGGCCAGAGACCCAGTACTTC
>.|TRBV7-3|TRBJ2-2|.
CASSINRLANTGELFF
TGTGCCAGCAGCATAAACCGACTAGCGAACACCGGGGAGCTGTTTTTT
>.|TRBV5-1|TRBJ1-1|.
CASSMGRAEAFF
TGCGCCAGCAGCATGGGTCGCGCTGAAGCTTTCTTT
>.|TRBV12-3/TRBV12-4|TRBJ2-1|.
CASSLVGWSEQFF
TGTGCCAGCAGCCTGGTTGGTTGGAGTGAGCAGTTCTTC
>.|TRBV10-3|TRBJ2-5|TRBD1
CAIAGQGKETQYF
TGTGCCATCGCGGGACAGGGGAAAGAGACCCAGTACTTC
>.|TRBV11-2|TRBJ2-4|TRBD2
CASSLVGRGSAKNIQYF
TGTGCCAGCAGCTTAGTAGGGCGCGGGAGCGCCAAAAACATTCAGTACTTC
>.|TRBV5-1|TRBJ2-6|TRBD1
CASSLRQGPISGANVLTF
TGCGCCAGCAGCTTGAGACAGGGACCAATCTCTGGGGCCAACGTCCTGACTTTC
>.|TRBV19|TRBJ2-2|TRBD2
CASSRGTSGVGELFF
TGTGCCAGTAGTAGGGGGACTAGCGGTGTCGGGGAGCTGTTTTTT
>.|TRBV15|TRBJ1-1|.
CATSPLLATEAFF
TGTGCCACCAGCCCGCTTTTAGCAACTGAAGCTTTCTTT
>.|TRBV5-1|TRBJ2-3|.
CASSLAAAITDTQYF
TGCGCCAGCAGCTTGGCAGCGGCCATCACAGATACGCAGTATTTT
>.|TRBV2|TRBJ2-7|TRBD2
CASSGGTSGPSYEQYF
TGTGCCAGCAGTGGGGGGACTAGCGGGCCATCCTACGAGCAGTACTTC
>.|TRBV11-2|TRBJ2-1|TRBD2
CASSLGLAGYNEQFF
TGTGCCAGCAGCTTAGGACTAGCGGGATACAATGAGCAGTTCTTC
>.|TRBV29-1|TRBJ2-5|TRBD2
CSVEGGAGVRETQYF
TGCAGCGTTGAAGGCGGCGCGGGAGTGCGAGAGACCCAGTACTTC
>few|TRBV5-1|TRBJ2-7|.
CASSLDQGLSYEQYF
TGCGCCAGCAGCTTGGATCAGGGACTGAGTTACGAGCAGTACTTC
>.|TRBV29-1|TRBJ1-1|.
CSVGGGTEAFF
TGCAGCGTTGGGGGGGGCACTGAAGCTTTCTTT
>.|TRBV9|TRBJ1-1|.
CASSQHRRSTEAFF
TGTGCCAGCAGCCAGCATAGGCGGAGCACTGAAGCTTTCTTT
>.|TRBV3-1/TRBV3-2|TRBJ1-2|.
CASSQDHRTFYGYTF
TGTGCCAGCAGCCAAGATCACAGGACCTTCTATGGCTACACCTTC
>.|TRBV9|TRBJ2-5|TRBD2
CASSVGLAGVETQYF
TGTGCCAGCAGCGTAGGACTAGCGGGAGTAGAGACCCAGTACTTC
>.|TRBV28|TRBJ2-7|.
CASPPNYEQYF
TGTGCCAGCCCCCCTAACTACGAGCAGTACTTC
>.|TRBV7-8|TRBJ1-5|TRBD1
CASTLQGQASGPQHF
TGTGCCAGCACTCTCCAAGGACAGGCTAGTGGGCCCCAGCATTTT
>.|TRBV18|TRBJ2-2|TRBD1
CASSPGQGNTGELFF
TGTGCCAGCTCACCTGGACAGGGGAACACCGGGGAGCTGTTTTTT
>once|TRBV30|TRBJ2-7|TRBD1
CAWIPDRWDEQYF
TGTGCCTGGATTCCGGACAGGTGGGACGAGCAGTACTTC
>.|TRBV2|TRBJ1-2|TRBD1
CASSALGQSPYGYTF
TGTGCCAGCAGTGCTTTGGGACAGTCCCCCTATGGCTACACCTTC
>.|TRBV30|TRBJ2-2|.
CAWSVLANTGELFF
TGTGCCTGGAGTGTACTAGCGAACACCGGGGAGCTGTTTTTT
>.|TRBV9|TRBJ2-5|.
CASSVLPSVTETQYF
TGTGCCAGCAGCGTATTGCCTAGCGTGACGGAGACCCAGTACTTC
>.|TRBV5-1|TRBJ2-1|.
CASDLGGVPLYNEQFF
TGCGCCAGCGATCTTGGAGGGGTCCCCCTCTACAATGAGCAGTTCTTC
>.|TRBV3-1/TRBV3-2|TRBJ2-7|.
CASSQSGQSSTYEQYF
TGTGCCAGCAGCCAGTCTGGACAGAGCTCCACCTACGAGCAGTACTTC
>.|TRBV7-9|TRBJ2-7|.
CASSEHGLVYEQYF
TGTGCCAGCAGCGAACACGGACTCGTTTACGAGCAGTACTTC
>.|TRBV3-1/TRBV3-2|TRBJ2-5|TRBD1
CASSQRQGVGETQYF
TGTGCCAGCAGCCAAAGACAGGGGGTTGGAGAGACCCAGTACTTC
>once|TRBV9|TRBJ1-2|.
CASSYGDKANYGYTF
TGTGCCAGCAGCTACGGGGACAAGGCCAACTATGGCTACACCTTC
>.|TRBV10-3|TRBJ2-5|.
CAISGGLAARTQYF
TGTGCCATCAGTGGGGGGCTAGCTGCCAGGACCCAGTACTTC
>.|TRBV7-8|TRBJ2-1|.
CASSLAGQGQFF
TGTGCCAGCAGCTTAGCTGGGCAGGGGCAGTTCTTC
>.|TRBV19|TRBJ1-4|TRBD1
CATRDRGQEKLFF
TGTGCCACCAGGGACAGGGGACAGGAAAAACTGTTTTTT
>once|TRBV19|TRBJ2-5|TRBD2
CASSLGTSPETQYF
TGTGCCAGTAGTCTTGGGACTAGCCCAGAGACCCAGTACTTC